This is a list of T cell receptor beta chains from one sample in a study of T cells in Graves' hyperthyroidism and ophthalmopathy. TCRdb itself ran the multiplex PCR reads through MiXCR, one entry per CDR3 protein. This table has hundreds of thousands of distinct CDR3 sequences, approximately 15% appearing once. Sequencing was performed on blood. The receptors here all came from a woman aged 40 to 50 with Graves' ophthalmopathy. CDR3s include the opening cysteine and the closing phenylalanine or tryptophan. D genes are given only for firm matches. Part of the rows lack a size; the others show once, few, many or a class for expanded clones.

>-|TRBV5-1|many|15|TRBJ1-5
TGCGCCAGCAGCCCCTGGGGAGGGGCGAATCAGCCCCAGCATTTT
CASSPWGGANQPQHF
>TRBD2|TRBV11-2|many|17|TRBJ2-7
TGTGCCAGCAGCTTAGGGACTAGCGGGAGCATCCCCTACGAGCAGTACTTC
CASSLGTSGSIPYEQYF
>TRBD1|TRBV6-2/TRBV6-3|-|17|TRBJ2-3
TGTGCCAGCAGTTACCGCAGGGGGCGGAGCGGCACAGATACGCAGTATTTT
CASSYRRGRSGTDTQYF
>-|TRBV15|many|13|TRBJ2-7
TGTGCCACCAGCAGAGATAGGTTTGTCGAGCAGTACTTC
CATSRDRFVEQYF
>-|TRBV5-1|many|14|TRBJ2-2
TGCGCCAGCAGCTTGGGGCAGATGACCGGGGAGCTGTTTTTT
CASSLGQMTGELFF
>-|TRBV10-3|-|17|TRBJ2-7
TGTGCCACCTTCAGGGACTCATCCTCCCTTAACTCCTACGAGCAGTACTTC
CATFRDSSSLNSYEQYF
>-|TRBV9|many|14|TRBJ2-5
TGTGCCAGCAGCGTAGCCCCAGGGGAGGAGACCCAGTACTTC
CASSVAPGEETQYF
>-|TRBV6-5|-|15|TRBJ1-5
TGTGCCAGCAGTTACTCGATAAATAGCAATCAGCCCCAGCATTTT
CASSYSINSNQPQHF
>-|TRBV11-3|-|13|TRBJ1-1
TGTGCCAGCAGCTTAAGGGAGGACGGTGAAGCTTTCTTT
CASSLREDGEAFF
>-|TRBV11-2|many|16|TRBJ2-7
TGTGCCAGCAGCTTAGAGGCCAGCGGAAACATCTACGAGCAGTACTTC
CASSLEASGNIYEQYF
>TRBD1|TRBV4-2|-|17|TRBJ2-2
TGTGCCAGCAGCCAAGGGCCGGGACAGGGTATCACCGGGGAGCTGTTTTTT
CASSQGPGQGITGELFF
>-|TRBV7-2|-|14|TRBJ1-1
TGTGCCAGCAGTCCGACTCTTCTTGGGACTGAAGCTTTCTTT
CASSPTLLGTEAFF
>TRBD1|TRBV19|many|14|TRBJ2-2
TGTGCCAGTAGAAGACAGGGTGTCACCGGGGAGCTGTTTTTT
CASRRQGVTGELFF
>TRBD1|TRBV5-1|-|15|TRBJ2-7
TGCGCCAGCAGCCAACGGACAGGGAATTGGGACGAGCAGTACTTC
CASSQRTGNWDEQYF
>-|TRBV29-1|-|12|TRBJ2-5
TGCAGCGTTGTACAAATCGGAGAGACCCAGTACTTC
CSVVQIGETQYF
>TRBD1|TRBV6-5|many|14|TRBJ1-2
TGTGCCACCGAGGACAGGACGACTAACTATGGCTACACCTTC
CATEDRTTNYGYTF
>TRBD1|TRBV12-3/TRBV12-4|many|15|TRBJ1-2
TGTGCCAGCAAAAAAGAGCCGGGACAGGGCTATGGCTACACCTTC
CASKKEPGQGYGYTF
>-|TRBV5-1|few|16|TRBJ2-2
TGCGCCAGCAGCTTGGCCGATAGCGTGCGAACCGGGGAGCTGTTTTTT
CASSLADSVRTGELFF
>-|TRBV5-1|-|16|TRBJ2-2
TGCGCCAGCAGCTTGTACTCTAGTGGGGACACCGGGGAGCTGTTTTTT
CASSLYSSGDTGELFF
>-|TRBV6-5|many|17|TRBJ2-7
TGTGCCAGCAGTTACTCGGGGCTTAGCGCCGGATCCTACGAGCAGTACTTC
CASSYSGLSAGSYEQYF
>-|TRBV6-1|many|15|TRBJ1-5
TGTGCCAGCAGAACGGGACTAGGCGGCAATCAGCCCCAGCATTTT
CASRTGLGGNQPQHF
>-|TRBV10-3|many|14|TRBJ2-3
TGTGCCATCAGGCCAGCAACTAGCACAGATACGCAGTATTTT
CAIRPATSTDTQYF
>-|TRBV25-1|few|14|TRBJ2-3
TGTGCCAGCAGTGATGGCGCAGGAGCAGATACGCAGTATTTT
CASSDGAGADTQYF
>-|TRBV27|-|14|TRBJ1-1
TGTGCCAGCAGTTTAAAGCCCATGGGGACTGAAGCTTTCTTT
CASSLKPMGTEAFF
>TRBD2|TRBV6-5|many|16|TRBJ2-6
TGTGCCAGCAGTTGGGCGGGAGGGCCCGGGGCCAACGTCCTGACTTTC
CASSWAGGPGANVLTF
>-|TRBV6-2/TRBV6-3|-|14|TRBJ2-2
TGTGCCAGCAAACCAGACAGGAACACCGGGGAGCTGTTTTTT
CASKPDRNTGELFF
>TRBD1|TRBV11-2|many|16|TRBJ2-7
TGTGCCAGCAGCTCCTCCACCCGGGACAGGGTACACGAGCAGTACTTC
CASSSSTRDRVHEQYF
>-|TRBV12-3/TRBV12-4|many|14|TRBJ1-2
TGTGCCAGCAGTTCCGGGGAGGCTAACTATGGCTACACCTTC
CASSSGEANYGYTF
>TRBD2|TRBV29-1|many|13|TRBJ2-7
TGCAGCGCCGCGGGACTAGAGGCTGTCGAGCAGTACTTC
CSAAGLEAVEQYF
>-|TRBV11-1|few|17|TRBJ2-2
TGTGCCAGCAGCCCACCGTTGGACATACGGAGAACCGGGGAGCTGTTTTTT
CASSPPLDIRRTGELFF
>TRBD1|TRBV7-9|-|15|TRBJ1-2
TGTGCCAGCAGCCTGGGACAGGGGAGCGACTATGGCTACACCTTC
CASSLGQGSDYGYTF
>TRBD2|TRBV4-1|many|16|TRBJ2-5
TGCGCCAGCAGCCAAGAGGCGGGAGGGATGGGGGAGACCCAGTACTTC
CASSQEAGGMGETQYF
>TRBD2|TRBV15|many|15|TRBJ2-2
TGTGCCACCAGATCTAGCGGGAGGGGAACCGGGGAGCTGTTTTTT
CATRSSGRGTGELFF
>TRBD2|TRBV20-1|many|14|TRBJ2-7
TGCAGTGCTAAAACGGGCGGGAGGTCCTACGAGCAGTACTTC
CSAKTGGRSYEQYF
>-|TRBV5-1|-|14|TRBJ1-2
TGCGCCAGCAGCCGAGATCTAGGAACCTATGGCTACACCTTC
CASSRDLGTYGYTF
>-|TRBV25-1|few|16|TRBJ2-7
TGTGCCAGCAGTGAATCTATCCGGGCAGGGACCCACGAGCAGTACTTC
CASSESIRAGTHEQYF
>-|TRBV4-1|-|13|TRBJ2-7
TGCGCCAGCAGCCAAAGTCCGGGGTTTGAGCAGTACTTC
CASSQSPGFEQYF
>TRBD2|TRBV10-3|many|18|TRBJ2-1
TGTGCCATCAGTGAATTAGCAGGGACTAGCGGGACGGGGGGTGAGCAGTTCTTC
CAISELAGTSGTGGEQFF
>TRBD2|TRBV11-1|-|16|TRBJ2-2
TGTGCCAGCAGCCAGGGGACTAGCGGGCCCACCGGGGAGCTGTTTTTT
CASSQGTSGPTGELFF